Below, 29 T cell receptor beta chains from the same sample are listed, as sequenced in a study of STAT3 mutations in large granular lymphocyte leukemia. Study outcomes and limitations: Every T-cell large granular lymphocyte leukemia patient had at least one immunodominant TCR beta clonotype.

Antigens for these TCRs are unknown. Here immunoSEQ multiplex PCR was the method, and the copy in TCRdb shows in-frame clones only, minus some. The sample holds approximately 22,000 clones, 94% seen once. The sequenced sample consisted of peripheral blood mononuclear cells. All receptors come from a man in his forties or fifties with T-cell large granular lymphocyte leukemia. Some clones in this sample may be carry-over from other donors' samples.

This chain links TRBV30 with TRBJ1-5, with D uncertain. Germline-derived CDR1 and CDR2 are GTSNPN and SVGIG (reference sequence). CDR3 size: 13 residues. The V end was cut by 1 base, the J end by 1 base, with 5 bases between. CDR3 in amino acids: CAWSEDSNQPQHF. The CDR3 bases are TGTGCCTGGAGTGAGGACAGCAATCAGCCCCAGCATTTT.

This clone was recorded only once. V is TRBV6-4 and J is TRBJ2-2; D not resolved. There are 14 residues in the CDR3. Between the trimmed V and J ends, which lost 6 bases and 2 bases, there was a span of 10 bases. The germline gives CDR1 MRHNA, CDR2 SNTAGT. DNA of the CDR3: TGTGCCAGCAGCTTAGACGGCAACACCGGGGAGCTGTTTTTT. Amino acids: CASSLDGNTGELFF.

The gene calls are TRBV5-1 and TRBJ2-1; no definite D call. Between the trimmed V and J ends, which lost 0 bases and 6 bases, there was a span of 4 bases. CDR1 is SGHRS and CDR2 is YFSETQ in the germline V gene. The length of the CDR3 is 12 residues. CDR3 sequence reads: CASSLETNEQFF. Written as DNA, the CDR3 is TGCGCCAGCAGCTTGGAGACCAATGAGCAGTTCTTC.

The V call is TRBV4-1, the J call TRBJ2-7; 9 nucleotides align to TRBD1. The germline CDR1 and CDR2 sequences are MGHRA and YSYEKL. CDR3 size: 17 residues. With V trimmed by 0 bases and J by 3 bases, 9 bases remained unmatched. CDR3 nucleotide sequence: TGCGCCAGCAGCCAAGATCGGGGACAGGGATTTTTCTACGAGCAGTACTTC. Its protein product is CASSQDRGQGFFYEQYF.

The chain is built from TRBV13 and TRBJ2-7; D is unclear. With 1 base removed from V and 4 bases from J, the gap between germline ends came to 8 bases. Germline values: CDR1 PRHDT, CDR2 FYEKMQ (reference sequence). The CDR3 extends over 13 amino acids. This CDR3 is CASSLDTAYEQYF. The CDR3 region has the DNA TGTGCCAGCAGCTTAGACACGGCATACGAGCAGTACTTC.

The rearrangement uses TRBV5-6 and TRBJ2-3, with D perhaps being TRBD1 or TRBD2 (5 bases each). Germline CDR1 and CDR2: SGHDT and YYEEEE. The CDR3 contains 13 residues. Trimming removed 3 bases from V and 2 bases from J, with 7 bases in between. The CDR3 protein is CASSSGHTDTQYF. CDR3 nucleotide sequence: TGTGCCAGCAGCTCGGGGCACACAGATACGCAGTATTTT.

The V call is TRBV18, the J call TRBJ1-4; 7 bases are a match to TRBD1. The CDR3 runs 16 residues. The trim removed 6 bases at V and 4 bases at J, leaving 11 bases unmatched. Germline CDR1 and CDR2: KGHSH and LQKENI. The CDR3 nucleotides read TGTGCCAGCTCCCCGACGCCGGGACAGTATAATGAAAAACTGTTTTTT. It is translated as CASSPTPGQYNEKLFF. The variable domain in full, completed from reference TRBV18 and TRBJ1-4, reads NAGVMQNPRHLVRRRGQEARLRCSPMKGHSHVYWYRQLPEEGLKFMVYLQKENIIDESGMPKERFSAEFPKEGPSILRIQQVVRGDSAAYFCASSPTPGQYNEKLFFGSGTQLSVL.

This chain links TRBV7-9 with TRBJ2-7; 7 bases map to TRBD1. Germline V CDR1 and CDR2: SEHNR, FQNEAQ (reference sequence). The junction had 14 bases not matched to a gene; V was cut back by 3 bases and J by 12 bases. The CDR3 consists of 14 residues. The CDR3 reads CASSFTSPQGVLYF. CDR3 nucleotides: TGTGCCAGCAGCTTTACCTCCCCCCAGGGGGTATTGTACTTC.

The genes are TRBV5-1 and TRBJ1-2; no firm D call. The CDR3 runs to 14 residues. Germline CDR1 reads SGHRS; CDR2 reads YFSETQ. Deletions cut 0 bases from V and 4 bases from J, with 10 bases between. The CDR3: CASSLERPLYGYTF. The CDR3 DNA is TGCGCCAGCAGCTTGGAACGCCCCCTCTATGGCTACACCTTC.

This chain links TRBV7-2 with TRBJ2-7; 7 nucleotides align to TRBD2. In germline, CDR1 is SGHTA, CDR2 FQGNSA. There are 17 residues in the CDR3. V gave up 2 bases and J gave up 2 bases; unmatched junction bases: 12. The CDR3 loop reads CASSLMAATSNPYEQYF. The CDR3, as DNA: TGTGCCAGCAGCTTAATGGCAGCGACTAGCAACCCCTACGAGCAGTACTTC. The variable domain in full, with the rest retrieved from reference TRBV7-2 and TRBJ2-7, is GAGVSQSPSNKVTEKGKDVELRCDPISGHTALYWYRQSLGQGLEFLIYFQGNSAPDKSGLPSDRFSAERTGGSVSTLTIQRTQQEDSAVYLCASSLMAATSNPYEQYFGPGTRLTVT.

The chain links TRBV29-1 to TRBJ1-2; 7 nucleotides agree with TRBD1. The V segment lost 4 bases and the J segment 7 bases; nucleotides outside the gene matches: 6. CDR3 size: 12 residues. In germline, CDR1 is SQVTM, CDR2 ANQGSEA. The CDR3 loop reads CSVGDSLGGYTF. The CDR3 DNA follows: TGCAGCGTTGGGGACAGTCTTGGTGGCTACACCTTC.

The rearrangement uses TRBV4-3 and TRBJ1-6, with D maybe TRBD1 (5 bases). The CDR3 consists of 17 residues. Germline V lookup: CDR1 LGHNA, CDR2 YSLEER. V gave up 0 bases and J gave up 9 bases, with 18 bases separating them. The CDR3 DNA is TGCGCCAGCAGCCAAGAAATAGTTCGGCTCGGGGGTTCACCCCTCCACTTT. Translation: CASSQEIVRLGGSPLHF.

CDR3 DNA sequence: TGCGCCAGCAGCCAAGATCTTGGCAGTCTAGCCAAAAACATTCAGTACTTC. Its translation: CASSQDLGSLAKNIQYF. The chain uses TRBV4-3 and TRBJ2-4; D gene uncertain. V was clipped by 0 bases and J by 0 bases, with 12 bases between them. Looked up from germline, CDR1 is LGHNA and CDR2 is YSLEER. The CDR3 spans 17 residues.

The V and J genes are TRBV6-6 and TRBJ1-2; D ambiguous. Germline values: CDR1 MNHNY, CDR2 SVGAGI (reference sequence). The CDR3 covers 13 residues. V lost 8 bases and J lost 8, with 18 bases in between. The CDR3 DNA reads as TGTGCCAGCGGGTCGGCGGTGCGCGAAGGCTACACCTTC. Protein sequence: CASGSAVREGYTF.

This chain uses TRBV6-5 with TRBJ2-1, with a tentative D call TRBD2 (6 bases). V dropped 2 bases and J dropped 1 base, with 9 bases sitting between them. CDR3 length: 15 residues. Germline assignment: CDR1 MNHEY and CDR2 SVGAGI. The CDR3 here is CASSYGGSSYNEQFF. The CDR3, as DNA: TGTGCCAGCAGTTACGGGGGGTCTTCCTACAATGAGCAGTTCTTC.

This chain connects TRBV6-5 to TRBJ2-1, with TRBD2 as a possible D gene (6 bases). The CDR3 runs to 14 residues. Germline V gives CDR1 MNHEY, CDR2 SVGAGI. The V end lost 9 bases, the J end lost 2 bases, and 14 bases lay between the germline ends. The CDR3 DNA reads TGTGCCAGTGGGCGTAGGGAGGCCTACAATGAGCAGTTCTTC. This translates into CASGRREAYNEQFF.

The CDR3 DNA reads as TGTGCCAGCTCACCCAGAATACGGCAGGAGGACGCGTCTTACGAGCAGTACTTC. Protein: CASSPRIRQEDASYEQYF. V gene TRBV18 combines with J gene TRBJ2-7, with D possibly being TRBD2 (5 bases). Germline assignment: CDR1 KGHSH and CDR2 LQKENI. The CDR3 loop spans 18 amino acids. Trimming removed 3 bases at V and 4 bases at J, with 25 bases between.

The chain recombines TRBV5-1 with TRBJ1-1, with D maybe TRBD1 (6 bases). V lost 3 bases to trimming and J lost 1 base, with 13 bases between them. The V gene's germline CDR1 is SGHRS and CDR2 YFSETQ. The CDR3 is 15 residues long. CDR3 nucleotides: TGCGCCAGCAGCTCAGGGGAGGTAGAGAACACTGAAGCTTTCTTT. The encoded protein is CASSSGEVENTEAFF.

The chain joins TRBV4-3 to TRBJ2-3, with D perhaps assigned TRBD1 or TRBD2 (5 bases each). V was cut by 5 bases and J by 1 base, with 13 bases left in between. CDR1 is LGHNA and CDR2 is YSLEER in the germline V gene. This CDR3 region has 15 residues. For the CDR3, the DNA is TGCGCCAGCAGCTGGGACCTAGGAGGCACAGATACGCAGTATTTT. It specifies CASSWDLGGTDTQYF.

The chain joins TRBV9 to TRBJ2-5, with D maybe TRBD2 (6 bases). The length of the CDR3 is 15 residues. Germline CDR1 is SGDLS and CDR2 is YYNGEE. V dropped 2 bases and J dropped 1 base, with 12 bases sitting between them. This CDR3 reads CASSVGGSSQETQYF. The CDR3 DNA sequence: TGTGCCAGCAGCGTCGGGGGATCCTCCCAAGAGACCCAGTACTTC.

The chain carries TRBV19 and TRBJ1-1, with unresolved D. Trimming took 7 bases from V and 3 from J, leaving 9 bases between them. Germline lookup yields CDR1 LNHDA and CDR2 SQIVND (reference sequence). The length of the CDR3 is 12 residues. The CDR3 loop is CASNAAYTEAFF. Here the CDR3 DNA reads TGTGCCAGTAATGCGGCCTACACTGAAGCTTTCTTT.

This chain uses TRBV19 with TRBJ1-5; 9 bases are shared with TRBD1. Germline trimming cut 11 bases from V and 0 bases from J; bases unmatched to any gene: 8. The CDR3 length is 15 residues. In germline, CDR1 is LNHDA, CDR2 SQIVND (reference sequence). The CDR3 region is CASTDRGYSNQPQHF. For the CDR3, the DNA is TGTGCCTCCACGGACAGGGGTTATAGCAATCAGCCCCAGCATTTT.

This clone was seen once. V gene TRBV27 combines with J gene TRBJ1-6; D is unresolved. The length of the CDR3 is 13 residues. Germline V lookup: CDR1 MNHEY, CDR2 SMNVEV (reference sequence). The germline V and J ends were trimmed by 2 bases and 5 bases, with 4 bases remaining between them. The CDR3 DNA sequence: TGTGCCAGCAGTTTACGGCATAATTCACCCCTCCACTTT. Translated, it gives CASSLRHNSPLHF.

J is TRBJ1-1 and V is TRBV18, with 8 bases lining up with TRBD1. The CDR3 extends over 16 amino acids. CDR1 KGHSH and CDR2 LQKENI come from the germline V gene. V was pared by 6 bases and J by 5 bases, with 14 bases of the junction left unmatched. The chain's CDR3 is CASSPADHRGLTEAFF. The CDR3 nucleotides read TGTGCCAGCTCCCCCGCTGACCACAGGGGGTTGACTGAAGCTTTCTTT. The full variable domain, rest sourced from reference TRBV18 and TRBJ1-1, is NAGVMQNPRHLVRRRGQEARLRCSPMKGHSHVYWYRQLPEEGLKFMVYLQKENIIDESGMPKERFSAEFPKEGPSILRIQQVVRGDSAAYFCASSPADHRGLTEAFFGQGTRLTVV.

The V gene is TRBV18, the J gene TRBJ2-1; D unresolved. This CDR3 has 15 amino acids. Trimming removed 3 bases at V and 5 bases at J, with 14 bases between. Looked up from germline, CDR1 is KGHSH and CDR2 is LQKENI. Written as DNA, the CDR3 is TGTGCCAGCTCACCGGCCTCCGGGTCAGACAATGAGCAGTTCTTC. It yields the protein CASSPASGSDNEQFF.

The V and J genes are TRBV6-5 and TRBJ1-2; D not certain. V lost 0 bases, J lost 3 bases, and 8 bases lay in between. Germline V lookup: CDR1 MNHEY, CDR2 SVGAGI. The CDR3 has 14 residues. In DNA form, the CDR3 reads TGTGCCAGCAGTTACTCGAGGCTACACTATGGCTACACCTTC. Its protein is CASSYSRLHYGYTF.

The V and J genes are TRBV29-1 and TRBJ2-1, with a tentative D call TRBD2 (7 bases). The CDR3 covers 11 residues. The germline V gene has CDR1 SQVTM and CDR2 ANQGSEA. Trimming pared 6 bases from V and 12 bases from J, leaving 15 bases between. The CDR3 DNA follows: TGCAGCGTGGGAGGGGGGGCTATGCAGTTCTTC. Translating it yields CSVGGGAMQFF.

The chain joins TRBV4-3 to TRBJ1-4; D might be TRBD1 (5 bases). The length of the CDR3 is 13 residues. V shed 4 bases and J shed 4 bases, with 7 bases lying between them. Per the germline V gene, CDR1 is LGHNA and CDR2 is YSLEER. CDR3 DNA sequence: TGCGCCAGCAGCCTAGGGGTTAATGAAAAACTGTTTTTT. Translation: CASSLGVNEKLFF.

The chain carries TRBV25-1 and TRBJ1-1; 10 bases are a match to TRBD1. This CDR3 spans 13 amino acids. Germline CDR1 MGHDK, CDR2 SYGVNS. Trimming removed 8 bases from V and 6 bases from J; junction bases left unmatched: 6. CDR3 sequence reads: CASSTGGDPEAFF. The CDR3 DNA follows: TGTGCCAGCTCGACAGGGGGCGACCCTGAAGCTTTCTTT.